What follows are 6 T cell receptor beta chains derived from one specimen sequenced in a study of T cells in Graves' hyperthyroidism and ophthalmopathy (dated by TCRdb to between 2018 and 2020). The library was built by means of multiplex PCR. These reads were obtained on an Illumina HiSeq 2000. Amplification of TCR beta CDR3 regions was carried out from RNA transcripts. The TCR CDR3 was subjected to a first round of RT-PCR using the HTBI primer set and the Qiagen OneStep RT-PCR kit. TCRdb cleaned the public reads at Q25 with fastp, built clones with MiXCR and kept in-frame beta chains. Entries are consolidated by CDR3 protein sequence, retaining the most common genes and DNA. Here the sample has fewer than 800,000 distinct CDR3 sequences; 16% occur a single time. The ten largest clonotypes hold around 8.1% of the sample. Sequenced sample: blood. The receptors originated from a man aged 18-30 years with Graves' hyperthyroidism.

The chain links TRBV7-2 to TRBJ2-7; possibly TRBD2 for D (5 bases). The CDR3 contains 14 residues. V was trimmed by 1 base and J by 4 bases, leaving 11 bases between them. The germline V gene encodes CDR1 SGHTA and CDR2 FQGNSA. The CDR3 reads CASSLGMGEYEQYF. DNA of the CDR3: TGTGCCAGCAGCTTAGGGATGGGAGAGTACGAGCAGTACTTC.

This clonotype turned up a few times. The genes are TRBV4-2 and TRBJ2-7; no firm D call. V dropped 0 bases and J dropped 0 bases, with 9 bases sitting between them. Germline V lookup: CDR1 LGHNA, CDR2 YNFKEQ. The CDR3 loop spans 15 amino acids. The CDR3 spells CASSQEFGFSYEQYF. CDR3 in DNA: TGTGCCAGCAGCCAAGAGTTCGGGTTCTCCTACGAGCAGTACTTC.

This clonotype was counted a few times. The J gene is TRBJ2-1, the V gene TRBV29-1; perhaps TRBD1 as D (8 bases). V was clipped by 4 bases and J by 4 bases, with 14 bases between them. The CDR3 is 14 residues long. Germline V gives CDR1 SQVTM, CDR2 ANQGSEA. The CDR3 sequence: CSVGGGQAYNEQFF. In DNA form, the CDR3 reads TGCAGCGTTGGGGGGGGACAGGCATACAATGAGCAGTTCTTC.

This chain joins TRBV28 and TRBJ2-7; the D is unclear. Germline V gene lookup returns CDR1 MDHEN and CDR2 SYDVKM. V was cut by 6 bases and J by 2 bases, with 14 bases left in between. This CDR3 contains 14 residues. CDR3 protein: CASRSIRTAYEQYF. Written as DNA, the CDR3 is TGTGCCAGCAGATCTATACGGACGGCCTACGAGCAGTACTTC.

The chain uses TRBV7-2 and TRBJ1-3; TRBD1 might be the D (6 bases). CDR3 size: 15 residues. Germline V lookup: CDR1 SGHTA, CDR2 FQGNSA. The ends were cut back, 5 bases at V and 4 bases at J, with 15 bases in the middle. The chain's CDR3 is CASSALQGSGNTIYF. The CDR3 DNA sequence: TGTGCCAGCAGCGCACTACAGGGATCCGGAAACACCATATATTTT.

This clonotype was seen repeatedly, ten times or more. The chain carries TRBV6-1 and TRBJ2-7; a possible D gene is TRBD2 (6 bases). The CDR3 has 13 residues. V dropped 4 bases and J dropped 1 base, with 8 bases sitting between them. CDR1 MNHNS and CDR2 SASEGT come from the germline V gene. In nucleotides, the CDR3 is TGTGCCAGCAGTGTCGGGGGATCCTACGAGCAGTACTTC. Its protein product is CASSVGGSYEQYF.